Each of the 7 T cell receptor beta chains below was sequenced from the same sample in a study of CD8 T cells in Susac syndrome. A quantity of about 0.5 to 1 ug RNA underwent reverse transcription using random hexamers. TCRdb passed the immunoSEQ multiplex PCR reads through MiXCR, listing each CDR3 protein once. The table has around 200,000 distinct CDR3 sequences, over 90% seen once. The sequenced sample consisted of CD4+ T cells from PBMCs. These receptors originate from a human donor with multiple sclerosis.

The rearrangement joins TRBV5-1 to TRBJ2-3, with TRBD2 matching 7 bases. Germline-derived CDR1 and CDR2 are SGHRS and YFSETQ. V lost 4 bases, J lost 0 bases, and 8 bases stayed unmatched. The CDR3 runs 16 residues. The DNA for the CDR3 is TGCGCCAGCAGCCAGGCGCCTAGCGGAAGCACAGATACGCAGTATTTT. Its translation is CASSQAPSGSTDTQYF.

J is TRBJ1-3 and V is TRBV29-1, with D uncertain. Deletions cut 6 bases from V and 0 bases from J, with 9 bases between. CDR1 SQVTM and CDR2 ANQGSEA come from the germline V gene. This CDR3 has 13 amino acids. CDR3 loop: CSVNSDSGNTIYF. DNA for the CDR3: TGCAGCGTCAACAGTGACTCTGGAAACACCATATATTTT.

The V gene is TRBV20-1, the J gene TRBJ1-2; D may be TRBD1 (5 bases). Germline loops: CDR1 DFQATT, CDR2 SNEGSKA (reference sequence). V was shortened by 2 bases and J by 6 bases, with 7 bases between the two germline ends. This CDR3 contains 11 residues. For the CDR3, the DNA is TGCAGTGCTAGATGGGGGGATGGCTACACCTTC. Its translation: CSARWGDGYTF.

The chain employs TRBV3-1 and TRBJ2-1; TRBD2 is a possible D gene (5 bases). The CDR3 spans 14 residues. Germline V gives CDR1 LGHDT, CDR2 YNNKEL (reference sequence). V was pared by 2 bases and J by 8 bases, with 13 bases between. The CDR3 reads CASSQSRFGDEQFF. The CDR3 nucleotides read TGTGCCAGCAGCCAAAGCCGCTTCGGGGATGAGCAGTTCTTC.

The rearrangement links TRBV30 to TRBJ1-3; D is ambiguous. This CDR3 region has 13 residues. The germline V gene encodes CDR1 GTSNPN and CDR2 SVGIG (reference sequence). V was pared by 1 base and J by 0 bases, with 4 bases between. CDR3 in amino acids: CAWSAPSGNTIYF. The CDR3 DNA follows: TGTGCCTGGAGTGCGCCCTCTGGAAACACCATATATTTT.

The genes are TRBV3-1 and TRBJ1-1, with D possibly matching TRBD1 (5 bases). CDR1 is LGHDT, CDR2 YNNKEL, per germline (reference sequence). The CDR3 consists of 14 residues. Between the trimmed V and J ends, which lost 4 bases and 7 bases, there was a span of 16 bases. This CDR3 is CASSPRTSFDEAFF. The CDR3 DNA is TGTGCCAGCAGCCCCCGGACATCCTTCGATGAAGCTTTCTTT.

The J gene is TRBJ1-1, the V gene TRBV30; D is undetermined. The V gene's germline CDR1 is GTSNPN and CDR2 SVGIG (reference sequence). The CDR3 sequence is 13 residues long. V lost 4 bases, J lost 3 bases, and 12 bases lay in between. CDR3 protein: CAWTEGRDTEAFF. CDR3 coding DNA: TGTGCCTGGACCGAAGGCCGGGACACTGAAGCTTTCTTT.